Below, 18 T cell receptor beta chains from the same sample are listed, as sequenced in a study of cytomegalovirus exposure and HLA in healthy donors. PCR involved 60 Vbeta and 13 Jbeta primers. The data were produced by immunoSEQ multiplex PCR, yet TCRdb's version contains in-frame clones alone and is incomplete. Of some 120,000 clones in the sample, around 64% are singletons; the top ten hold around 8.2%. The sample taken for sequencing was PBMCs. These receptors were collected from a man under 40 in good health and CMV-seropositive.

The chain links TRBV27 to TRBJ2-1, with D uncertain. Germline lookup yields CDR1 MNHEY and CDR2 SMNVEV (reference sequence). Trimming took off 3 bases at V and 0 bases at J, with 12 bases between the two ends. This CDR3 comprises 16 residues. The chain's CDR3 is CASSFHLTGSYNEQFF. The CDR3 DNA sequence: TGTGCCAGCAGTTTTCATTTGACGGGCTCCTACAATGAGCAGTTCTTC.

This sequence joins TRBV5-1 and TRBJ1-1; a possible D gene is TRBD1 (6 bases). Germline assignment: CDR1 SGHRS and CDR2 YFSETQ. The CDR3 extends over 17 amino acids. The V and J ends lost 5 bases and 8 bases respectively, with 28 bases between them. In nucleotides, the CDR3 is TGCGCCAGCAGTAGGGGTAACAGCTTTTCAGGGGCCCGGGAAGCTTTCTTT. This codes for CASSRGNSFSGAREAFF.

The chain links TRBV5-6 to TRBJ2-4; D call uncertain. This CDR3 is built from 14 residues. Per the germline V gene, CDR1 is SGHDT and CDR2 is YYEEEE. The V gene lost 4 bases and the J gene lost 0 bases, with 8 bases spanning the gap. CDR3 sequence reads: CASSETLAKNIQYF. CDR3 sequence (DNA): TGTGCCAGCAGCGAGACTTTAGCCAAAAACATTCAGTACTTC.

This clone was detected a few times. V gene TRBV2 combines with J gene TRBJ1-2, with TRBD1 matching 9 bases. Germline CDR1 and CDR2: SNHLY and FYNNEI. The V segment lost 4 bases and the J segment 5 bases; nucleotides outside the gene matches: 5. The CDR3 length is 14 residues. CDR3 in amino acids: CASSGGQGRYGYTF. The CDR3 nucleotides are TGTGCCAGCAGTGGCGGACAGGGGAGGTATGGCTACACCTTC.

The chain has TRBV5-1 and TRBJ1-1; D remains unclear. The CDR3 totals 14 residues. Trimming took off 0 bases at V and 8 bases at J, with 14 bases between the two ends. The V gene's germline CDR1 is SGHRS and CDR2 YFSETQ. As DNA, the CDR3 is TGCGCCAGCAGCTTGGCCGACATAAGACACGAAGCTTTCTTT. Translating it yields CASSLADIRHEAFF.

The chain carries TRBV5-3 and TRBJ1-5; 9 nucleotides align to TRBD1. TRBV5-3 counts as an open reading frame of uncertain function. With 0 bases clipped from V and 2 bases from J, the junction kept 6 bases outside the gene matches. The CDR3 consists of 17 residues. In DNA, the CDR3 is TGTGCCAGAAGCTTGGACAGGGGGCGCTTCGGCAATCAGCCCCAGCATTTT. Amino acid sequence: CARSLDRGRFGNQPQHF.

The chain joins TRBV5-1 to TRBJ2-7; 9 bases align to TRBD1. Germline V gene lookup returns CDR1 SGHRS and CDR2 YFSETQ. Germline trimming cut 2 bases from V and 4 bases from J; bases unmatched to any gene: 4. The CDR3 totals 14 residues. The CDR3 nucleotides read TGCGCCAGCAGCTTCGTAGACAGGGGGTACGAGCAGTACTTC. This encodes CASSFVDRGYEQYF.

This clone was recorded a few times. V is TRBV5-5 and J is TRBJ1-1; D remains unclear. Germline CDR1 reads SGHKS; CDR2 reads YYEKEE (reference sequence). This CDR3 has 13 amino acids. Between the trimmed V and J ends, which lost 4 bases and 3 bases, there was a span of 10 bases. CDR3 DNA sequence: TGTGCCAGCAGCACCGACTTTTACACTGAAGCTTTCTTT. It specifies CASSTDFYTEAFF.

This clone was recorded only once. The rearrangement joins TRBV6-6 to TRBJ2-5, with no clear D. The CDR3 sequence is 14 residues long. Germline V gene data show CDR1 as MNHNY and CDR2 as SVGAGI (reference sequence). V lost 6 bases and J lost 0, with 11 bases in between. The CDR3 sequence: CASSYMPDQETQYF. The CDR3 DNA sequence: TGTGCCAGCAGCTACATGCCGGACCAAGAGACCCAGTACTTC.

The chain is built from TRBV7-3 and TRBJ1-1; D perhaps matches TRBD1 (6 bases). Germline CDR1 is SGHTA and CDR2 is FQGTGA. This CDR3 contains 13 residues. The V gene lost 5 bases and the J gene lost 6 bases, with 13 bases spanning the gap. The CDR3 DNA follows: TGTGCCAGCAGCCCAAGCGGGGGCGCTGAAGCTTTCTTT. The encoded protein is CASSPSGGAEAFF. The whole variable domain, remainder taken from reference TRBV7-3 and TRBJ1-1, is GAGVSQTPSNKVTEKGKYVELRCDPISGHTALYWYRQSLGQGPEFLIYFQGTGAADDSGLPNDRFFAVRPEGSVSTLKIQRTERGDSAVYLCASSPSGGAEAFFGQGTRLTVV.

V gene TRBV6-1 combines with J gene TRBJ1-3; D perhaps matches TRBD1 (5 bases). Germline assignment: CDR1 MNHNS and CDR2 SASEGT. The CDR3 extends over 14 amino acids. V was pared by 1 base and J by 4 bases, with 8 bases between. CDR3 region: CASSEGREGNTIYF. As DNA, the CDR3 is TGTGCCAGCAGTGAAGGCAGGGAAGGAAACACCATATATTTT.

The rearrangement uses TRBV11-3 and TRBJ2-3; TRBD2 aligns across 8 bases. Germline V CDR1 and CDR2: SGHNT, YENEEA. The CDR3 contains 15 residues. With V trimmed by 0 bases and J by 4 bases, 3 bases remained unmatched. The CDR3 loop reads CASSLDMRGADTQYF. The CDR3 DNA reads TGTGCCAGCAGCTTAGATATGCGGGGGGCAGATACGCAGTATTTT.

Only a few counts were recorded for this clone. The sample has other DNA sequences that encode this CDR3 too. The chain uses TRBV5-1 and TRBJ1-4, with 8 positions matching TRBD1. The J segment lost 8 bases and the V segment lost 0 bases, leaving 9 bases of the junction unmatched. This CDR3 spans 16 amino acids. Germline loops: CDR1 SGHRS, CDR2 YFSETQ. CDR3 sequence (DNA): TGCGCCAGCAGCTTGGCCCCGACAGGGGTTGGCGAAAAACTGTTTTTT. Translated, it gives CASSLAPTGVGEKLFF.

The rearrangement links TRBV27 to TRBJ2-2; 9 positions match TRBD2. Germline assignment: CDR1 MNHEY and CDR2 SMNVEV (reference sequence). The junction had 10 bases not matched to a gene; V was cut back by 6 bases and J by 8 bases. CDR3 length equals 15 residues. This CDR3 is CASSLGTSPSGELFF. CDR3 DNA: TGTGCCAGCAGCCTAGGGACTAGCCCCTCGGGGGAGCTGTTTTTT.

V gene TRBV27 combines with J gene TRBJ2-3, with 8 bases that match TRBD1. Germline V lookup: CDR1 MNHEY, CDR2 SMNVEV (reference sequence). Germline trimming cut 3 bases from V and 3 bases from J; bases unmatched to any gene: 11. The CDR3 totals 17 residues. The CDR3, as DNA: TGTGCCAGCAGTTTGGACAGGGTTGCTAAAGAGACAGATACGCAGTATTTT. This translates into CASSLDRVAKETDTQYF.

V usage is TRBV7-2 and J usage is TRBJ2-3; TRBD2 matches 11 bases. The CDR3 is made up of 16 amino acids. Germline assignment: CDR1 SGHTA and CDR2 FQGNSA. V was pared by 5 bases and J by 5 bases, with 9 bases of the junction left unmatched. The CDR3 loop is CASSRTGLAVQDTQYF. The CDR3 nucleotides are TGTGCCAGCAGCAGAACGGGACTAGCGGTTCAAGATACGCAGTATTTT.

This chain uses TRBV6-5 with TRBJ2-7; weak D call: TRBD2 (6 bases). The germline V and J ends were trimmed by 6 bases and 4 bases, with 13 bases remaining between them. This CDR3 has 13 amino acids. Germline V gene lookup returns CDR1 MNHEY and CDR2 SVGAGI. Here the CDR3 reads CASSLNGGYEQYF. The CDR3 DNA reads as TGTGCCAGCAGCCTCAACGGGGGTTACGAGCAGTACTTC.

This chain links TRBV28 with TRBJ1-5; 8 bases are shared with TRBD1. The CDR3 sequence is 15 residues long. The V gene's germline CDR1 is MDHEN and CDR2 SYDVKM. V shed 8 bases, J shed 4 bases, and the junction held 10 bases outside the gene matches. The DNA for the CDR3 is TGTGCCAGCCTCCTACTGGACAGGGTGAATCAGCCCCAGCATTTT. Amino acid sequence: CASLLLDRVNQPQHF.